The T cell receptor (beta chain) under discussion was sequenced for a study of cytomegalovirus exposure and HLA in healthy donors. The PCR used 60 Vbeta and 13 Jbeta primers. Sequencing used immunoSEQ multiplex PCR; TCRdb keeps in-frame clones, though not all of them. The data show about 160,000 clones, roughly 83% seen once. J lost 3 bases, V lost 4 bases, and 8 bases had no gene match. There are 15 residues in the CDR3. Per the germline V gene, CDR1 is MNHNS and CDR2 is SASEGT. Study-level findings and limits: Listed as cytomegalovirus-associated were 164 TCR beta chains. Excluded: some indistinguishable V segments such as TRBV6-2 and TRBV6-3.

As to this clone: No antigen is known for it.

The specimen was PBMCs. This TCR was recovered from a woman aged 18-30 years in good health and CMV-seronegative. V gene TRBV6-1 combines with J gene TRBJ2-7; 8 bases agree with TRBD1. For the CDR3, the DNA is TGTGCCAGCAGTGGGGCGCAGGGGGCTCACTACGAGCAGTACTTC. Its translation is CASSGAQGAHYEQYF.